This is a list of T cell receptor beta chains from one sample in a study of T cells in tuberculosis. TCRdb's table, derived via immunoSEQ multiplex PCR, lists solely in-frame clones and lacks some. The table includes under 45,000 clones, 95% detected once. The sequencing input was PBMCs. The receptors come from a donor between 10 and 35 years old with latent tuberculosis or without tuberculosis infection. Both conserved end residues are trimmed from each CDR3. The order of the fields is D gene, CDR3 length, V gene, clone size, CDR3 protein. D genes are given only for firm matches. Size is stated for part of the rows, as once, few or many counts, or as a class when the clone is expanded.

.	18	TRBV4-2	.	ASSQDSLRGSVEDTGELF
.	9	TRBV11-2	.	ASSLSTEAF
.	11	TRBV19	.	ASSIDKNTEAF
.	11	TRBV11-2	.	ASSSSPRSEAF
.	16	TRBV5-1	.	ASSLRSTDGVSNQPQH
.	10	TRBV29-1	once	SVATGKETQY
TRBD1	12	TRBV9	.	ASSVGTAPYEQY
TRBD1	13	TRBV23-1	.	ASSIQGLGNQPQH
.	13	TRBV4-1	.	ASSPDRYSNQPQH
.	12	TRBV10-3	once	AISDSRGNTEAF
TRBD2	15	TRBV5-8	.	ASSLGPGLAGEYEQY
.	10	TRBV6-5	.	ASESETRSQY
.	10	TRBV19	.	ASTDRNSPLH
.	14	TRBV2	.	ASTEQTQATNEKLF
TRBD2	13	TRBV6-4	once	ASSERGESTDTQY
TRBD1	13	TRBV12-5	.	ASGFDRGSYNEQF
TRBD1	13	TRBV7-9	.	ASSPRTGGNTEAF
.	15	TRBV9	.	ASSDGGQGRYTGELF
TRBD1	14	TRBV28	.	ASSLIGQGTNYGYT
.	13	TRBV1	.	TSSQAGTDSYEQY
.	12	TRBV6-6	.	ASSSSHRKAEAF
.	12	TRBV27	.	ASSLSRGSTEAF